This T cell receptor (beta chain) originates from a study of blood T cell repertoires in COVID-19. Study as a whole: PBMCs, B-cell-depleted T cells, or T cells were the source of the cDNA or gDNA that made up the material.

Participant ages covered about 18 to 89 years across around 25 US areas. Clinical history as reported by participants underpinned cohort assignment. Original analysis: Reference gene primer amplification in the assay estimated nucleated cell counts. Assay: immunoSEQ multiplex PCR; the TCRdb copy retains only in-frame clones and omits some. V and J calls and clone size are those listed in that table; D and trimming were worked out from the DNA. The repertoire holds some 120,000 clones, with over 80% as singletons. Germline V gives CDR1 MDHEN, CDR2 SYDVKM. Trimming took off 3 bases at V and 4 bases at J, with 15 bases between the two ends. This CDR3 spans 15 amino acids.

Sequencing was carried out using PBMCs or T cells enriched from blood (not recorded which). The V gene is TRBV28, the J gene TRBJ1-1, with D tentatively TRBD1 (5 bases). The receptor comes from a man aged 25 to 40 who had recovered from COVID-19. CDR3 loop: CASSFNRGGSTEAFF. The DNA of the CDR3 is TGTGCCAGCAGTTTCAATCGGGGCGGGAGCACTGAAGCTTTCTTT.